The clone carrying this T cell receptor (beta chain) was recorded many times. Its matching antigen is unknown. The data belong to a study of neurological immune-mediated disorders. Germline-derived CDR1 and CDR2 are DFQATT and SNEGSKA (reference sequence). The CDR3 has 14 amino acids. The ends were cut back, 6 bases at V and 2 bases at J, with 16 bases in the middle. Blood bank volunteers in Maryland, USA, served as healthy controls. A total of 2 million PBMCs stored at -80 degrees C provided the unsorted libraries. Findings and limits, study-wide: HTLV-1-associated myelopathy showed the most TCR clonal expansion; multiple sclerosis the least, below healthy controls.

cDNA was made by 5'RACE with 10-nucleotide random UMIs. A single record per CDR3 protein comes from TCRdb applying MiXCR to the 5' RACE reads. The repertoire holds around 47,000 distinct CDR3 sequences, with about 13% as singletons. J is TRBJ2-5 and V is TRBV20-1; D unclear. The sample was PBMCs. The source is a female donor in good health. The CDR3 DNA follows: TGCAGTGCCCCGTGGTTGGCATTTCAAGAGACCCAGTACTTC. It specifies CSAPWLAFQETQYF.